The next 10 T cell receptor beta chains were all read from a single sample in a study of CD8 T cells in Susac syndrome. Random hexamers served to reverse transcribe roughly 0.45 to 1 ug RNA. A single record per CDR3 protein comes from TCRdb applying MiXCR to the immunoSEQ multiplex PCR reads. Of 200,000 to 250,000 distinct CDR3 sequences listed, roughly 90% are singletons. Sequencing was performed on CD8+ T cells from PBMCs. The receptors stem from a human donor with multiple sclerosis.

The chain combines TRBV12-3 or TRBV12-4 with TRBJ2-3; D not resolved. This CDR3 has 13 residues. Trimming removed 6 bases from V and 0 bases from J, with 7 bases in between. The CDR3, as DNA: TGTGCCAGCAGACGGTATAGCACAGATACGCAGTATTTT. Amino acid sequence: CASRRYSTDTQYF.

CDR3 coding DNA: TGTGCCAGCAGCCGGGGACTGACTCCCTACGAGCAGTACTTC. As protein: CASSRGLTPYEQYF. This chain uses TRBV7-9 with TRBJ2-7; TRBD2 might be the D (6 bases). CDR1 is SEHNR, CDR2 FQNEAQ, per germline (reference sequence). This CDR3 is 14 amino acids long. V was pared by 5 bases and J by 2 bases, with 13 bases between.

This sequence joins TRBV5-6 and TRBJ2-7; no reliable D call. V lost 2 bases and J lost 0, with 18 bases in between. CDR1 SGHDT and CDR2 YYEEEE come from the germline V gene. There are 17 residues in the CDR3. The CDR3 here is CASSFNSYLRSSYEQYF. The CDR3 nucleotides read TGTGCCAGCAGCTTTAACAGCTACCTGAGGAGCTCCTACGAGCAGTACTTC.

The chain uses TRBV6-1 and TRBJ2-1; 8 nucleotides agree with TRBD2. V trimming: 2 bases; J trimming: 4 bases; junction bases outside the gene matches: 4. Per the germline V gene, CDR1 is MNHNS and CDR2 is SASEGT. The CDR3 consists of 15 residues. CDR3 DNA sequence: TGTGCCAGCAGTGAATTAACTAGCGGATACAATGAGCAGTTCTTC. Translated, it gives CASSELTSGYNEQFF.

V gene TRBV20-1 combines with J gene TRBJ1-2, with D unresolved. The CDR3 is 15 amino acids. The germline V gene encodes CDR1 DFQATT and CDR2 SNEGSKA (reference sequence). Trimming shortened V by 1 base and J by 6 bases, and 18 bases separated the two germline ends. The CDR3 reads CSARVRSPVWDGYTF. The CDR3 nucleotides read TGCAGTGCTAGAGTCAGGAGCCCTGTCTGGGATGGCTACACCTTC.

The DNA for the CDR3 is TGTGCCAGCAGTTTCCCAGCCGCGGGGAGCTCCTACGAGCAGTACTTC. It is translated as CASSFPAAGSSYEQYF. The chain links TRBV28 to TRBJ2-7; maybe TRBD2 (6 bases). Trimming stripped 3 bases from V and 0 bases from J, with 15 bases between. This CDR3 comprises 16 residues. Germline CDR1 is MDHEN and CDR2 is SYDVKM.

For the CDR3, the DNA is TGTGCCAGCAGTTACGGGGTCCTGAACACTGAAGCTTTCTTT. Residues: CASSYGVLNTEAFF. The rearrangement uses TRBV6-2 or TRBV6-3 and TRBJ1-1, with D hard to call. The CDR3 consists of 14 residues. V was cut by 2 bases and J by 0 bases, with 7 bases left in between. CDR1 and CDR2 from the germline V gene are MNHEY and SVGEGT.

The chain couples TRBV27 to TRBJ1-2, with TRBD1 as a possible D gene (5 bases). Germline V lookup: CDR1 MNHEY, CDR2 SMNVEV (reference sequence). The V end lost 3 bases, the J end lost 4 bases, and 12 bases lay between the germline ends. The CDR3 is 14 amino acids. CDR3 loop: CASSFGAGSYGYTF. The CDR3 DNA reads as TGTGCCAGCAGTTTCGGGGCAGGGAGCTATGGCTACACCTTC.

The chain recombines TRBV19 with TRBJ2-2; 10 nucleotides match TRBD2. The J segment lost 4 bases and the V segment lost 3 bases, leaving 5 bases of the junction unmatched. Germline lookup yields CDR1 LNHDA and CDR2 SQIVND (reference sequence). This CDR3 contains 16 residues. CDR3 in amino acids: CASSIVSGRATGELFF. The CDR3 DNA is TGTGCCAGTAGTATTGTGAGCGGGAGGGCCACCGGGGAGCTGTTTTTT.

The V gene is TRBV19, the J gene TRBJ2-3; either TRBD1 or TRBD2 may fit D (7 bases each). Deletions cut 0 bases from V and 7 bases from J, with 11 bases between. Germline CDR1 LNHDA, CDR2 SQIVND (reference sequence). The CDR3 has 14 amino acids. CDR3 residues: CASSIDQGGNTQYF. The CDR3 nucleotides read TGTGCCAGTAGTATAGATCAGGGGGGGAATACGCAGTATTTT.